These 20 T cell receptor beta chains were sequenced from one sample in a study of shared clonotypes between healthy human individuals. The repertoire was sequenced with immunoSEQ multiplex PCR; TCRdb's copy has only in-frame clones and lacks some. The data show 2.3 million or so clones, 90% to 95% seen once. The sample consisted of naive CD4+ T cells from PBMCs. Subset: CD45RA+ positively selected. These receptors were obtained from a man younger than 30 in good health. Some clones in this sample may be carry-over from other donors' samples.

V and J are TRBV28 and TRBJ1-6; D remains ambiguous. The CDR3 loop spans 14 amino acids. V was shortened by 1 base and J by 12 bases, with 13 bases between the two germline ends. From germline, CDR1 is MDHEN and CDR2 SYDVKM. CDR3 protein: CASSLSSGSRPLHF. The CDR3 DNA reads TGTGCCAGCAGTTTATCGTCAGGAAGCAGACCCCTCCACTTT. Full variable domain (missing parts from reference TRBV28 and TRBJ1-6): DVKVTQSSRYLVKRTGEKVFLECVQDMDHENMFWYRQDPGLGLRLIYFSYDVKMKEKGDIPEGYSVSREKKERFSLILESASTNQTSMYLCASSLSSGSRPLHFGNGTRLTVT.

This clone showed up just once. The chain has TRBV29-1 and TRBJ2-5; a weak D match, TRBD1 (6 bases). Germline V gives CDR1 SQVTM, CDR2 ANQGSEA. The CDR3 has 14 amino acids. Trimming shortened V by 4 bases and J by 7 bases, and 19 bases separated the two germline ends. CDR3 nucleotide sequence: TGCAGCGTTGCGGCCGGTCAGGGGCAGGGGACCCAGTACTTC. It encodes CSVAAGQGQGTQYF.

In the case of this clone: This specimen includes other DNA sequences encoding the same CDR3. The gene calls are TRBV18 and TRBJ2-3; either TRBD1 or TRBD2 may fit D (5 bases each). The V and J ends lost 2 bases and 4 bases respectively, with 10 bases between them. This CDR3 spans 14 amino acids. Germline CDR1 is KGHSH and CDR2 is LQKENI. DNA of the CDR3: TGTGCCAGCTCACCAGGGGGAGTCGCAGATACGCAGTATTTT. It is translated as CASSPGGVADTQYF. Combining the CDR3 with reference TRBV18 and TRBJ2-3 gives the whole variable domain NAGVMQNPRHLVRRRGQEARLRCSPMKGHSHVYWYRQLPEEGLKFMVYLQKENIIDESGMPKERFSAEFPKEGPSILRIQQVVRGDSAAYFCASSPGGVADTQYFGPGTRLTVL.

The chain has TRBV4-1 and TRBJ1-1; D possibly corresponds to TRBD1 (5 bases). This CDR3 contains 16 residues. Trimming stripped 0 bases from V and 2 bases from J, with 13 bases between. Germline-derived CDR1 and CDR2 are MGHRA and YSYEKL. For the CDR3, the DNA is TGCGCCAGCAGCCAAGAATTCAGGGCGCTAAACACTGAAGCTTTCTTT. This gives the protein CASSQEFRALNTEAFF.

The rearrangement uses TRBV28 and TRBJ1-2; perhaps TRBD1 as D (5 bases). Looked up from germline, CDR1 is MDHEN and CDR2 is SYDVKM. This CDR3 has 14 residues. V lost 7 bases to trimming and J lost 7 bases, with 19 bases between them. CDR3 amino acids: CASTNPGTASGYTF. In nucleotides, the CDR3 is TGTGCCAGCACCAACCCCGGGACCGCATCTGGCTACACCTTC.

This chain uses TRBV2 with TRBJ2-7; maybe TRBD2 (6 bases). The CDR3 is 13 amino acids. Trimming removed 8 bases at V and 6 bases at J, with 17 bases between. The germline V gene has CDR1 SNHLY and CDR2 FYNNEI. CDR3 sequence: CASAGGERSEQYF. The CDR3 DNA sequence: TGTGCCAGCGCCGGGGGTGAAAGGAGCGAGCAGTACTTC. Drawing the rest from reference TRBV2 and TRBJ2-7, the complete variable domain is EPEVTQTPSHQVTQMGQEVILRCVPISNHLYFYWYRQILGQKVEFLVSFYNNEISEKSEIFDDQFSVERPDGSNFTLKIRSTKLEDSAMYFCASAGGERSEQYFGPGTRLTVT.

Notes on this clone: The same CDR3 arises from other DNA sequences in this sample as well. The gene calls are TRBV29-1 and TRBJ1-1; D possibly corresponds to TRBD1 (6 bases). V was clipped by 2 bases and J by 4 bases, with 8 bases between them. This CDR3 spans 12 amino acids. In germline, CDR1 is SQVTM, CDR2 ANQGSEA. This CDR3 is CSVERGGTEAFF. The CDR3 DNA sequence: TGCAGCGTTGAAAGGGGGGGCACTGAAGCTTTCTTT. The variable domain in full, completed from reference TRBV29-1 and TRBJ1-1, reads SAVISQKPSRDICQRGTSLTIQCQVDSQVTMMFWYRQQPGQSLTLIATANQGSEATYESGFVIDKFPISRPNLTFSTLTVSNMSPEDSSIYLCSVERGGTEAFFGQGTRLTVV.

The chain recombines TRBV9 with TRBJ1-1; 7 bases are shared with TRBD1. The CDR3 extends over 15 amino acids. The ends lost 4 bases at V and 7 bases at J; junction bases unmatched: 13. The germline gives CDR1 SGDLS, CDR2 YYNGEE. Here the CDR3 DNA reads TGTGCCAGCAGCCCCTGGACAGGCCCTTACAATGAAGCTTTCTTT. Residues: CASSPWTGPYNEAFF.

This chain joins TRBV20-1 and TRBJ1-2, with no clear D. Germline CDR1 reads DFQATT; CDR2 reads SNEGSKA (reference sequence). CDR3 length equals 11 residues. Trimming removed 5 bases from V and 5 bases from J, with 9 bases in between. This CDR3 reads CSAAGFYGYTF. CDR3 DNA sequence: TGCAGTGCTGCAGGCTTTTATGGCTACACCTTC.

For this clone: Other nucleotide sequences in the sample specify the same CDR3. The chain carries TRBV20-1 and TRBJ2-1, with no clear D. The CDR3 sequence is 11 residues long. Per the germline V gene, CDR1 is DFQATT and CDR2 is SNEGSKA (reference sequence). Trimming took 0 bases from V and 9 from J, leaving 6 bases between them. DNA for the CDR3: TGCAGTGCTAGAGATCGCGGTGAGCAGTTCTTC. It specifies CSARDRGEQFF.

Remarks on this clone: This sample also contains other DNA sequences that code for the same CDR3. The chain uses TRBV6-1 and TRBJ1-5; D is uncertain. The CDR3 runs 15 residues. The V end lost 3 bases, the J end lost 0 bases, and 9 bases lay between the germline ends. The germline gives CDR1 MNHNS, CDR2 SASEGT. The CDR3 sequence is CASSEGSYSNQPQHF. CDR3 bases: TGTGCCAGCAGTGAGGGAAGTTATAGCAATCAGCCCCAGCATTTT.

This clone was recorded a few times. The rearrangement links TRBV30 to TRBJ1-3, with a weak D call TRBD1 (6 bases). The germline V gene has CDR1 GTSNPN and CDR2 SVGIG (reference sequence). V lost 5 bases, J lost 4 bases, and 12 bases lay in between. The CDR3 has 13 amino acids. This CDR3 is CAWGTGSGNTIYF. CDR3 sequence (DNA): TGTGCCTGGGGTACAGGGTCCGGAAACACCATATATTTT.

The CDR3 nucleotides read TGTGCCAGCAGCAAGAGGGGCGCCCGGGGGGGCAGCTCCTACAATGAGCAGTTCTTC. It translates to CASSKRGARGGSSYNEQFF. This chain links TRBV7-8 with TRBJ2-1, with 8 bases that match TRBD2. CDR1 is SGHVS, CDR2 FQNEAQ, per germline. Trimming took 5 bases from V and 0 from J; bases not matched to a gene: 15. The CDR3 is 19 residues long.

The rearrangement uses TRBV28 and TRBJ2-1; 11 positions agree with TRBD1. V gave up 2 bases and J gave up 10 bases; unmatched junction bases: 22. The CDR3 is 20 residues long. From germline, CDR1 is MDHEN and CDR2 SYDVKM. The CDR3 DNA follows: TGTGCCAGCAGTTTAGTGCTTAGACTCAGCGGGGACAGGGGGATTCTAGAGCAGTTCTTC. Protein product: CASSLVLRLSGDRGILEQFF.

The V gene is TRBV6-5, the J gene TRBJ1-2; D remains unclear. This CDR3 region has 15 residues. V gave up 6 bases and J gave up 0 bases, with 14 bases separating them. From germline, CDR1 is MNHEY and CDR2 SVGAGI. Here the CDR3 DNA reads TGTGCCAGCAGAAGGGTCAAGAGAGCTAACTATGGCTACACCTTC. Translation gives CASRRVKRANYGYTF.

The chain joins TRBV5-1 to TRBJ2-1; 15 bases are a match to TRBD2. There are 18 residues in the CDR3. The J segment lost 8 bases and the V segment lost 7 bases, leaving 16 bases of the junction unmatched. Germline V gene sequence: CDR1 SGHRS, CDR2 YFSETQ. The CDR3 here is CASAPGTSGRWGLDEQFF. The CDR3 DNA reads TGCGCCAGCGCCCCCGGGACTAGCGGGAGGTGGGGTTTAGATGAGCAGTTCTTC.

This chain connects TRBV18 to TRBJ2-4; D perhaps matches TRBD2 (5 bases). Trimming shortened V by 1 base and J by 1 base, and 11 bases separated the two germline ends. This CDR3 has 16 residues. CDR1 and CDR2 from the germline V gene are KGHSH and LQKENI. CDR3 coding DNA: TGTGCCAGCTCACCACTCGCTGAGGGCGCCAAAAACATTCAGTACTTC. Protein product: CASSPLAEGAKNIQYF.

In its sample, this clone was seen once. The chain has TRBV7-9 and TRBJ2-5; weak D call: TRBD1 (6 bases). V lost 3 bases, J lost 5 bases, and 13 bases lay in between. This CDR3 comprises 14 residues. Per the germline V gene, CDR1 is SEHNR and CDR2 is FQNEAQ (reference sequence). CDR3 protein: CASSLVRRGETQYF. The CDR3 region has the DNA TGTGCCAGCAGCTTGGTCAGAAGGGGGGAGACCCAGTACTTC.

V usage is TRBV7-6 and J usage is TRBJ2-2; 10 nucleotides match TRBD2. The CDR3 has 15 amino acids. CDR1 and CDR2 from the germline V gene are SGHVS and FNYEAQ. The ends lost 5 bases at V and 3 bases at J; junction bases unmatched: 3. CDR3 sequence (DNA): TGTGCCAGCAGCGCGACTAGCGGGTACACCGGGGAGCTGTTTTTT. Its translation: CASSATSGYTGELFF.

Worth noting for this clone: Other DNA sequences in the same sample also yield this CDR3. This chain joins TRBV6-6 and TRBJ2-7, with D possibly TRBD2 on 6 matching bases. Trimming stripped 3 bases from V and 1 base from J, with 7 bases between. The CDR3 covers 13 residues. Looked up from germline, CDR1 is MNHNY and CDR2 is SVGAGI (reference sequence). The CDR3 is CASSYAGSYEQYF. The CDR3 DNA reads TGTGCCAGCAGTTATGCGGGGTCCTACGAGCAGTACTTC.